This T cell receptor beta chain was recorded in a study of T cell changes during pregnancy in multiple sclerosis (dated by TCRdb to between 2018 and 2021). In terms of the full investigation: Changes in the T cell repertoire over the course of pregnancy were examined in this study in women with multiple sclerosis.

Of note for this clone: Its antigen remains unidentified. Base qualities are not at hand, and no much larger clone is one base apart.

V gives up 4 bases and J gives up 4 bases, and the segment between their germline ends measures 13 bases. The germline V gene (reference sequence) sets CDR1 to SGHNT and CDR2 to YYREEE. The CDR3 has 14 amino acids, counting the end cysteine and phenylalanine. This entry keeps only the CDR3 DNA: 42 bases, framed from base 1. Preparation of the library involved the immunoSEQ multiplex PCR assay. Here the immuneACCESS table is served through TCRdb, limited to in-frame sequences with V and J called. Missing clones are a known gap in these copies; in checked studies unresolved V genes cover under half, and the rest lacks a known reason. This sample gives just over 80,000 clones in total; roughly 95% of them show up just once. The ten largest clonotypes hold around 1.1% of the sample.

The V gene is TRBV5-4 and the J gene is TRBJ2-3; no confident D gene assignment can be made. Here the sequenced sample was peripheral blood, taken in the second trimester of pregnancy. This receptor was taken from a female donor with multiple sclerosis, enrolled in a pregnancy study. The DNA sequence reads TGTGCCAGCAGCCACCCTCTAGGCGCAGATACGCAGTATTTT. The translation is CASSHPLGADTQYF.